This T cell receptor beta chain came from a study of T cell responses to AZD1222 COVID-19 vaccine. This CDR3 contains 14 residues. Germline V CDR1 and CDR2: SGHNT, YYREEE (reference sequence). V was pared by 1 base and J by 5 bases, with 5 bases of the junction left unmatched. The protocol was immunoSEQ multiplex PCR, while the TCRdb copy is restricted to in-frame clones and leaves out a portion. The sample lists 190,000 or so clones, approximately 93% occurring once. The starting material was peripheral blood, obtained 28 days after the second AZD1222 dose. This chain connects TRBV5-4 to TRBJ1-1; 7 positions agree with TRBD1. This TCR derives from an adult who received the AZD1222 COVID-19 vaccine. The CDR3 region is CASSLTGAGTEAFF. The CDR3 nucleotides are TGTGCCAGCAGCTTGACAGGGGCCGGGACTGAAGCTTTCTTT. Filled out from reference TRBV5-4 and TRBJ1-1, the complete variable domain reads ETGVTQSPTHLIKTRGQQVTLRCSSQSGHNTVSWYQQALGQGPQFIFQYYREEENGRGNFPPRFSGLQFPNYSSELNVNALELDDSALYLCASSLTGAGTEAFFGQGTRLTVV.